This T cell receptor (beta chain) emerged from a study of blood T cell repertoires in COVID-19. Study at large: Specimens from acute and convalescent COVID-19 originated in the United States, Italy and Spain. PBMCs, B-cell-depleted T cells, or T cells were the source of the cDNA or gDNA that made up the material.

Original data processing: Counts of nucleated cells, estimated from reference gene primer amplification, were obtained. Some clones are missing from TCRdb's copy, which holds only in-frame ones; the method was immunoSEQ multiplex PCR. V, J and clone size are those of that table, while D and trimming were read from the DNA. The data show 20,000 to 30,000 clones, around 86% seen once. The CDR3 contains 13 residues. J was trimmed by 5 bases and V by 0 bases; bases with no gene match: 1. CDR1 and CDR2 from the germline V gene are SGHDT and YYEEEE. The sequence was collected from a human donor in a cohort sampled during active COVID-19. V usage is TRBV5-6 and J usage is TRBJ2-7; 8 positions match TRBD1. The specimen sequenced was peripheral blood. This CDR3 reads CASSLETGDEQYF. The CDR3 nucleotides read TGTGCCAGCAGCTTGGAGACAGGGGACGAGCAGTACTTC.